Below, 29 T cell receptor beta chains from the same sample are listed, as sequenced in a study of regulatory T cells in long-lasting Graves disease. Time point given: persistent/refractory GD, antithyroid drugs over 5 years with positive TRAb. Making the TCR library involved RNA that had been extracted from PBMCs. The TCR beta library used iRepertoire HTBI primers with Arm-PCR amplification of CDR3. TCRdb re-derived calls from the multiplex PCR reads in MiXCR, one entry per CDR3 protein. The sample lists nearly 350,000 distinct CDR3 sequences, roughly a fifth occurring once. Specimen: peripheral blood mononuclear cells (PBMCs), collected when the disease was refractory, from a patient treated with antithyroid drugs. The receptors stem from a female donor with Graves disease.

This clonotype was seen ten or more times. CDR3 sequence: CAIQGSGTEAFF. CDR3 sequence (DNA): TGTGCCATACAGGGGTCGGGCACTGAAGCTTTCTTT. The rearrangement links TRBV10-3 to TRBJ1-1; TRBD1 aligns across 7 bases. The CDR3 has 12 amino acids. The V segment lost 9 bases and the J segment 4 bases; nucleotides outside the gene matches: 5. Germline V lookup: CDR1 ENHRY, CDR2 SYGVKD.

There are a few counts of this clonotype. The chain carries TRBV14 and TRBJ1-2; D remains ambiguous. Trimming removed 0 bases at V and 3 bases at J, with 8 bases between. The germline V gene encodes CDR1 SGHDN and CDR2 FVKESK. The CDR3 runs to 14 residues. This CDR3 is CASSQDLGDYGYTF. The CDR3 bases are TGTGCCAGCAGCCAAGATCTGGGCGACTATGGCTACACCTTC.

There are many counts of this clonotype. V gene TRBV2 combines with J gene TRBJ1-1, with D uncertain. Trimming cost V 2 bases and J 8 bases, with 3 bases left between them. Per germline, CDR1 SNHLY and CDR2 FYNNEI. This CDR3 is 10 amino acids long. The CDR3 reads CASSEREAFF. Written as DNA, the CDR3 is TGTGCCAGCAGTGAAAGGGAAGCTTTCTTT.

This sequence joins TRBV7-8 and TRBJ2-7; 8 bases line up with TRBD1. Unmatched junction bases numbered 9, after V lost 6 bases and J lost 2 bases. Germline CDR1 SGHVS, CDR2 FQNEAQ. The CDR3 is made up of 15 amino acids. CDR3 DNA sequence: TGTGCCAGCAGTCCCCGGGACAGGAATACCTACGAGCAGTACTTC. Its translation: CASSPRDRNTYEQYF.

This clonotype has ten or more counts. This rearrangement joins TRBV2 to TRBJ2-7; 11 bases agree with TRBD2. V was clipped by 8 bases and J by 3 bases; unmatched bases: 12. This CDR3 has 16 residues. From germline, CDR1 is SNHLY and CDR2 FYNNEI. CDR3 loop: CASDLAGGPRFYEQYF. Here the CDR3 DNA reads TGTGCCAGCGATCTAGCGGGAGGTCCCCGATTCTACGAGCAGTACTTC.

The V call is TRBV12-3 or TRBV12-4, the J call TRBJ2-7; either TRBD1 or TRBD2 may supply D (5 bases each). This CDR3 contains 17 residues. Deletions cut 3 bases from V and 1 base from J, with 19 bases between. The CDR3 DNA reads TGTGCCAGCAGTTTGTTCATGGGGGAGCGGCGTTCCTACGAGCAGTACTTC. Its translation: CASSLFMGERRSYEQYF.

In its sample, this clonotype was seen a few times. The rearrangement uses TRBV18 and TRBJ1-1; D might be TRBD1 (5 bases). CDR3 length equals 15 residues. The ends were cut back, 0 bases at V and 0 bases at J, with 8 bases in the middle. From germline, CDR1 is KGHSH and CDR2 LQKENI. The CDR3 DNA is TGTGCCAGCTCACCACCCACAGGACTGAACACTGAAGCTTTCTTT. This sequence encodes CASSPPTGLNTEAFF.

This clonotype was seen repeatedly, ten times or more. This chain uses TRBV12-3 or TRBV12-4 with TRBJ2-5; D is possibly TRBD2 (6 bases). The germline V and J ends were trimmed by 8 bases and 2 bases, with 15 bases remaining between them. The CDR3 length is 14 residues. The CDR3 nucleotides read TGTGCCAGCTCAGGTAGCGGAGGGCAAGAGACCCAGTACTTC. Translated: CASSGSGGQETQYF.

V gene TRBV6-5 combines with J gene TRBJ1-5, with D perhaps matching TRBD1 (6 bases). V lost 2 bases, J lost 0 bases, and 20 bases lay in between. The CDR3 sequence is 19 residues long. CDR1 is MNHEY and CDR2 is SVGAGI in the germline V gene. CDR3 loop: CASSYPGDIRFLSNQPQHF. The CDR3 DNA reads as TGTGCCAGCAGTTACCCCGGGGACATCAGGTTCCTTAGCAATCAGCCCCAGCATTTT.

The chain combines TRBV5-1 with TRBJ2-3, with 11 bases lining up with TRBD1. V shed 5 bases, J shed 0 bases, and the junction held 11 bases outside the gene matches. The germline V gene encodes CDR1 SGHRS and CDR2 YFSETQ. The CDR3 covers 18 residues. CDR3 sequence: CASRGSKDRGLSTDTQYF. The CDR3 DNA reads TGCGCCAGCAGAGGGAGTAAGGACAGGGGGCTTAGCACAGATACGCAGTATTTT.

This clonotype has just a few counts. The chain links TRBV12-3 or TRBV12-4 to TRBJ2-5, with D possibly being TRBD2 (7 bases). The CDR3 is made up of 15 amino acids. The germline V and J ends were trimmed by 6 bases and 5 bases, with 19 bases remaining between them. In DNA, the CDR3 is TGTGCCAGCAGCCTCCCGAGGGGGGGGGGGGAGACCCAGTACTTC. Residues: CASSLPRGGGETQYF.

V gene TRBV12-3 or TRBV12-4 combines with J gene TRBJ1-1; tentative D call: TRBD1 (5 bases). The CDR3 sequence is 14 residues long. V lost 5 bases, J lost 4 bases, and 14 bases lay in between. The CDR3 region has the DNA TGTGCCAGCAGTCCCAGGGTTACGGTCACTGAAGCTTTCTTT. Protein: CASSPRVTVTEAFF.

In its sample, this clonotype was seen many times. V is TRBV15 and J is TRBJ1-2; 8 bases align to TRBD1. This CDR3 is built from 13 residues. J lost 7 bases, V lost 8 bases, and 9 bases had no gene match. The V gene's germline CDR1 is LNHNV and CDR2 YYDKDF (reference sequence). CDR3 amino acids: CATEVNRGTGYTF. The CDR3 nucleotides read TGTGCCACCGAAGTGAACAGGGGGACTGGCTACACCTTC.

This clonotype was seen a single time. A clone one base away is much larger, so this may be a read error. This CDR3 is CASTTGGRFLVDTEAFF. CDR3 DNA sequence: TGTGCCAGCACTACTGGAGGACGCTTTCTTGTGGACACTGAAGCTTTCTTT. The J gene is TRBJ1-1, the V gene TRBV28; D uncertain. The CDR3 sequence is 17 residues long. Germline V gene sequence: CDR1 MDHEN, CDR2 SYDVKM. The V end was cut by 7 bases, the J end by 3 bases, with 24 bases between.

The J gene is TRBJ1-6, the V gene TRBV6-2 or TRBV6-3; 7 bases are shared with TRBD1. Germline V lookup: CDR1 MNHEY, CDR2 SVGEGT. This CDR3 comprises 14 residues. V dropped 6 bases and J dropped 6; count of bases not matched to a gene: 5. This CDR3 reads CASSLQGVNSPLHF. CDR3 coding DNA: TGTGCCAGCAGCCTCCAGGGGGTTAATTCACCCCTCCACTTT.

This clonotype has ten or more counts. The chain joins TRBV28 to TRBJ1-5; 8 bases are a match to TRBD1. Germline loops: CDR1 MDHEN, CDR2 SYDVKM. The CDR3 is made up of 13 amino acids. V lost 7 bases, J lost 6 bases, and 5 bases stayed unmatched. CDR3 bases: TGTGCCAGCATCCGGGGACAGGCTCAGCCCCAGCATTTT. The encoded protein is CASIRGQAQPQHF.

This clonotype was observed a few times. In DNA form, the CDR3 reads TGTGCCAGCAATACCGGGACAGGGGCTAGCGAGCAGTACTTC. It encodes CASNTGTGASEQYF. The rearrangement joins TRBV6-1 to TRBJ2-7; 10 nucleotides agree with TRBD1. This CDR3 is 14 amino acids long. Germline CDR1 and CDR2: MNHNS and SASEGT. J lost 6 bases, V lost 7 bases, and 9 bases had no gene match.

The chain carries TRBV5-1 and TRBJ1-6, with 8 bases fitting TRBD1. Per germline, CDR1 SGHRS and CDR2 YFSETQ. This CDR3 region has 16 residues. V shed 0 bases and J 6 bases; nucleotides not matched to a gene: 5. As DNA, the CDR3 is TGCGCCAGCAGCTTGGATTGGACAGGGAGTAATTCACCCCTCCACTTT. Translated: CASSLDWTGSNSPLHF.

This chain connects TRBV11-2 to TRBJ2-3, with D possibly matching TRBD1 (7 bases). The ends were cut back, 5 bases at V and 2 bases at J, with 26 bases in the middle. The germline gives CDR1 SGHAT, CDR2 FQNNGV. The CDR3 is made up of 19 amino acids. CDR3 region: CASSTSLGASRGVTDTQYF. CDR3 DNA sequence: TGTGCCAGCAGCACGTCCCTCGGGGCTAGCAGGGGGGTCACAGATACGCAGTATTTT.

This clonotype came up many times. The chain carries TRBV2 and TRBJ1-6; D is unclear. This CDR3 has 15 amino acids. Germline V gene data show CDR1 as SNHLY and CDR2 as FYNNEI. Trimming shortened V by 6 bases and J by 10 bases, and 19 bases separated the two germline ends. The CDR3: CASSADGFNGSPLHF. CDR3 nucleotide sequence: TGTGCCAGCAGCGCGGATGGGTTTAATGGCTCACCCCTCCACTTT.

This clonotype appeared a few times. The chain carries TRBV29-1 and TRBJ2-7, with unresolved D. CDR3 size: 11 residues. The germline V gene encodes CDR1 SQVTM and CDR2 ANQGSEA. The ends were cut back, 5 bases at V and 3 bases at J, with 8 bases in the middle. In DNA, the CDR3 is TGCAGCGTTTACAAAGGCTACGAGCAGTACTTC. Its protein product is CSVYKGYEQYF.

For this clonotype: A much more abundant neighbour one base away suggests this may be a read error. This sequence joins TRBV6-2 or TRBV6-3 and TRBJ1-2; D unresolved. Trimming took 6 bases from V and 1 from J, leaving 3 bases between them. This CDR3 is built from 11 residues. CDR1 is MNHEY and CDR2 is SVGEGT in the germline V gene. The CDR3 here is CASRNNYGYTF. In DNA form, the CDR3 reads TGTGCCAGCAGAAATAACTATGGCTACACCTTC.

This clonotype appeared many times. The chain carries TRBV7-9 and TRBJ1-1, with a weak D call TRBD1 (5 bases). V lost 2 bases and J 4 bases, leaving 8 bases between the germline ends. CDR3 length equals 13 residues. CDR1 is SEHNR, CDR2 FQNEAQ, per germline (reference sequence). The CDR3 coding sequence is TGTGCCAGCAGCTTATTCGGGGGCACTGAAGCTTTCTTT. It codes for CASSLFGGTEAFF.

This clonotype was seen many times. The chain joins TRBV2 to TRBJ1-6; 7 bases map to TRBD1. CDR3 length: 13 amino acids. Germline trimming cut 6 bases from V and 7 bases from J; bases unmatched to any gene: 3. Germline V gives CDR1 SNHLY, CDR2 FYNNEI. The CDR3 protein is CASRDRRNSPLHF. The CDR3 region has the DNA TGTGCCAGCAGGGACAGGAGGAATTCACCCCTCCACTTT.

The rearrangement links TRBV3-1 to TRBJ2-3; 12 bases fit TRBD2. V lost 2 bases to trimming and J lost 5 bases; unmatched junction nucleotides: 11. Germline CDR1 LGHDT, CDR2 YNNKEL (reference sequence). CDR3 size: 18 residues. CDR3 region: CASSQRGRLAGVGDTQYF. In DNA form, the CDR3 reads TGTGCCAGCAGCCAAAGAGGGCGACTAGCGGGAGTTGGAGATACGCAGTATTTT.

This clonotype has only a few counts. The gene calls are TRBV5-1 and TRBJ2-5; D may match TRBD1 or TRBD2 (6 bases each). The CDR3 totals 16 residues. Trimming removed 0 bases from V and 4 bases from J, with 16 bases in between. Germline V CDR1 and CDR2: SGHRS, YFSETQ. CDR3 coding DNA: TGCGCCAGCAGCTTGGAGGGGGGAGCCTATCTAGAGACCCAGTACTTC. Translation gives CASSLEGGAYLETQYF.

This clonotype was counted ten times or more. The V call is TRBV11-2, the J call TRBJ2-7, with unresolved D. Trimming stripped 6 bases from V and 0 bases from J, with 6 bases between. Germline V gene lookup returns CDR1 SGHAT and CDR2 FQNNGV. The CDR3 spans 12 residues. In DNA form, the CDR3 reads TGTGCCAGCAGTTTACCCTCCTACGAGCAGTACTTC. Its translation: CASSLPSYEQYF.

The V and J genes are TRBV7-3 and TRBJ2-1, with TRBD2 matching 7 bases. The CDR3 has 14 amino acids. In germline, CDR1 is SGHTA, CDR2 FQGTGA. The V segment lost 2 bases and the J segment 6 bases; nucleotides outside the gene matches: 4. The CDR3 protein is CASSLGGGGNEQFF. In DNA, the CDR3 is TGTGCCAGCAGCTTAGGCGGCGGGGGCAATGAGCAGTTCTTC. Full variable domain (missing parts from reference TRBV7-3 and TRBJ2-1): GAGVSQTPSNKVTEKGKYVELRCDPISGHTALYWYRQSLGQGPEFLIYFQGTGAADDSGLPNDRFFAVRPEGSVSTLKIQRTERGDSAVYLCASSLGGGGNEQFFGPGTRLTVL.

This clonotype was recorded a few times. The chain has TRBV28 and TRBJ2-1, with 9 bases aligning to TRBD2. CDR1 and CDR2 from the germline V gene are MDHEN and SYDVKM. After removal of 4 bases from V and 0 bases from J, the junction contained 13 bases not matched to a gene. The CDR3 covers 19 residues. Here the CDR3 reads CASSSVSGRHRLSYNEQFF. The CDR3 nucleotides are TGTGCCAGCAGTTCGGTTAGCGGGAGACACAGACTCTCCTACAATGAGCAGTTCTTC.